This TCR beta chain came from a study of Ad26.COV2.S vaccination and SARS-CoV-2 variants. Study overall: Ad26.COV2.S given intramuscularly, once or twice 56 days apart.

Profiling relied on immunoSEQ multiplex PCR, and the TCRdb table lists in-frame clones only, not all of them. The sample includes 300,000 to 350,000 clones, around 90% of them seen just once. Trimming took 4 bases from V and 1 from J, leaving 13 bases between them. Looked up from germline, CDR1 is LNHDA and CDR2 is SQIVND (reference sequence). The CDR3 sequence is 16 residues long. Treatment in this sample: about 20 received Ad26.COV2.S at low or high dose, single or two shots; roughly five received placebo; per-sample allocation not given. On day 63 after the first injection, vaccine and placebo recipients gave samples. Immunization relied on an Ad26 vector, which expressed Wuhan-strain SARS-CoV-2 spike.

The TCR sequence derives from a person between 18 and 65 years old who received the Ad26.COV2.S COVID-19 vaccine or a placebo. The rearrangement joins TRBV19 to TRBJ2-2; D gene ambiguous. The sequences come from peripheral blood, collected in a trial of Ad26.COV2.S vaccine versus placebo. CDR3 in DNA: TGTGCCAGTAGTAGCCTCGGGCGGATGAACACCGGGGAGCTGTTTTTT. Translation gives CASSSLGRMNTGELFF.